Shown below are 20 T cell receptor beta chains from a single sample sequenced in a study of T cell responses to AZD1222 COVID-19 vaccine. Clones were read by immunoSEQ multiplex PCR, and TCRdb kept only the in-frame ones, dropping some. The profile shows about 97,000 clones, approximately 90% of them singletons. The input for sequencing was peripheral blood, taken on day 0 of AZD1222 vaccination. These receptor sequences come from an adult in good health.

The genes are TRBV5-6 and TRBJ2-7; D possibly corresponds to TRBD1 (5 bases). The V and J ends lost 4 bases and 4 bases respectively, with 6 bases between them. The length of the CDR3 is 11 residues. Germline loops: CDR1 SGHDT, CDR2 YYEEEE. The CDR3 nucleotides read TGTGCCAGCAGCCAGGGATACGAGCAGTACTTC. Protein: CASSQGYEQYF.

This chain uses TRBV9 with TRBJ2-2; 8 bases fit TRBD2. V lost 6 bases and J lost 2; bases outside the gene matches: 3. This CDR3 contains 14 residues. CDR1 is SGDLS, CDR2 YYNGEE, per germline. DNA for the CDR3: TGTGCCAGCAATCGGGGGGGAAACACCGGGGAGCTGTTTTTT. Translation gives CASNRGGNTGELFF.

CDR3 sequence: CASSLRGRGTEAFF. CDR3 nucleotides: TGTGCCAGCAGCCTCAGGGGGCGCGGCACTGAAGCTTTCTTT. V gene TRBV6-2 or TRBV6-3 combines with J gene TRBJ1-1; 8 positions agree with TRBD1. Germline assignment: CDR1 MNHEY and CDR2 SVGEGT. This CDR3 spans 14 amino acids. The ends lost 6 bases at V and 4 bases at J; junction bases unmatched: 7.

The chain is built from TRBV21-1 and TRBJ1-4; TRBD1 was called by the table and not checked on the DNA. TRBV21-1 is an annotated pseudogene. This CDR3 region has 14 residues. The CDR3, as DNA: TGTGCCAGCAGGAGACAGGGCCCCAGTGAAAAACTGTTTTTT. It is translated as CASRRQGPSEKLFF.

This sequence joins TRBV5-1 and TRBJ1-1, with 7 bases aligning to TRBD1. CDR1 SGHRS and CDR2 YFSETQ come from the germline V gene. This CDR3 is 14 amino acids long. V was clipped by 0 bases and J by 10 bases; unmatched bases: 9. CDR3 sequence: CASSLGGGGQGAFF. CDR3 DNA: TGCGCCAGCAGCTTGGGAGGGGGCGGTCAGGGAGCTTTCTTT.

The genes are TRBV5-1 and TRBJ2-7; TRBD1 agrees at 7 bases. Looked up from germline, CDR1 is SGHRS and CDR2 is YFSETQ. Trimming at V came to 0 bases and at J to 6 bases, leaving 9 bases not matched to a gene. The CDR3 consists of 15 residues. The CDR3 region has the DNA TGCGCCAGCAGCTTGGGGACAGGCCAATTGGGCGAGCAGTACTTC. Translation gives CASSLGTGQLGEQYF.

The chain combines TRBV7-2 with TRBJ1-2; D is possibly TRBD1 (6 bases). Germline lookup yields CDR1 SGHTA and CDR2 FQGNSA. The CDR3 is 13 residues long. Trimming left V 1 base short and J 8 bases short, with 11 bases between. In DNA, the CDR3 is TGTGCCAGCAGCTTAGGACTTGGGGGCGGCTACACCTTC. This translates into CASSLGLGGGYTF.

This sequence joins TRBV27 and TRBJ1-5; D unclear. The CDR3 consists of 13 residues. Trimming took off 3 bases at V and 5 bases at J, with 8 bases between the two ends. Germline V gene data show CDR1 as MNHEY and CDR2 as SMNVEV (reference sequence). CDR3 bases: TGTGCCAGCAGTTTTTCGGGCGATCAGCCCCAGCATTTT. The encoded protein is CASSFSGDQPQHF.

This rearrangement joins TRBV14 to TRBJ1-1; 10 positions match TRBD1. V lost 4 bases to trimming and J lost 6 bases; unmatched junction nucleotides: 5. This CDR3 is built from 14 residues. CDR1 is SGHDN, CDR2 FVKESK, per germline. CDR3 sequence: CASSRDRGVAEAFF. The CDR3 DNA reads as TGTGCCAGCAGCCGGGACAGGGGAGTTGCTGAAGCTTTCTTT.

This chain's CDR3 is CASSLRERTEAFF. In nucleotides, the CDR3 is TGTGCCAGCAGTTTGCGGGAGAGGACTGAAGCTTTCTTT. The chain employs TRBV12-3 or TRBV12-4 and TRBJ1-1; D gene unclear. The CDR3 is 13 amino acids. The ends were cut back, 3 bases at V and 5 bases at J, with 10 bases in the middle.

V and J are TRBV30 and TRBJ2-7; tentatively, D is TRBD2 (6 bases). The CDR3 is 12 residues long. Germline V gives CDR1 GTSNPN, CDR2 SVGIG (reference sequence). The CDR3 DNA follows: TGTGCGGGGGACTTGTCGGCCTACGAGCAGTACTTC. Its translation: CAGDLSAYEQYF.

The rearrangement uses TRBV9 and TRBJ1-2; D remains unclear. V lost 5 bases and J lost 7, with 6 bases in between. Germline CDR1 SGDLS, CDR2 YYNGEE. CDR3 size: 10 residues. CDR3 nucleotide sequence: TGTGCCAGCAGGGCCGGTGGCTACACCTTC. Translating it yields CASRAGGYTF. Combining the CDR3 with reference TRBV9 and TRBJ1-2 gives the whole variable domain DSGVTQTPKHLITATGQRVTLRCSPRSGDLSVYWYQQSLDQGLQFLIQYYNGEERAKGNILERFSAQQFPDLHSELNLSSLELGDSALYFCASRAGGYTFGSGTRLTVV.

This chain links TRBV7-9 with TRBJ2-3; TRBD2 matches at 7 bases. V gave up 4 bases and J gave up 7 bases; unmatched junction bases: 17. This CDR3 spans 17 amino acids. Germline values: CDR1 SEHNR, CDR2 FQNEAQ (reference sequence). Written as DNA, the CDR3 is TGTGCCAGCAGCTCCCCCTCTAGCGGCCTAAAAGGGAATACGCAGTATTTT. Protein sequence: CASSSPSSGLKGNTQYF.

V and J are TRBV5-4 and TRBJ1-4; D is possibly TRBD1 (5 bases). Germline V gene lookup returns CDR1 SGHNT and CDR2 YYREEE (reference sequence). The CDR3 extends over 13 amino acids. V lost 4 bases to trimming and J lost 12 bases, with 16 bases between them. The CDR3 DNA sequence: TGTGCCAGCAGCCCAAGCAGCCCGGGGGAACTGTTTTTT. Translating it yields CASSPSSPGELFF.

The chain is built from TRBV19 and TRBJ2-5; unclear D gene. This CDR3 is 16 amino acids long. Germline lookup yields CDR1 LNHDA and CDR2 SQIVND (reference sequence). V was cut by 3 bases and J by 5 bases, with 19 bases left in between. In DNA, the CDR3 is TGTGCCAGTAGTATTTCTTTCAGCTCGGTAGGGGAGACCCAGTACTTC. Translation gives CASSISFSSVGETQYF.

The CDR3 here is CASSLGLGAEQYF. For the CDR3, the DNA is TGTGCCAGCAGCTTGGGCCTGGGGGCCGAGCAGTACTTC. The chain has TRBV11-2 and TRBJ2-7; tentatively, D is TRBD1 (6 bases). Per the germline V gene, CDR1 is SGHAT and CDR2 is FQNNGV. Trimming removed 3 bases from V and 6 bases from J, with 12 bases in between. This CDR3 spans 13 amino acids.

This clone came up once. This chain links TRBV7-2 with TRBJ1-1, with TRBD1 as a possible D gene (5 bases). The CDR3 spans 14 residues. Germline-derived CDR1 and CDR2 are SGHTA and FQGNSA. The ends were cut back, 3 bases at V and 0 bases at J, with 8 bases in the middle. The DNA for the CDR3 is TGTGCCAGCAGCTTCCTAGGGGTGAACACTGAAGCTTTCTTT. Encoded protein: CASSFLGVNTEAFF.

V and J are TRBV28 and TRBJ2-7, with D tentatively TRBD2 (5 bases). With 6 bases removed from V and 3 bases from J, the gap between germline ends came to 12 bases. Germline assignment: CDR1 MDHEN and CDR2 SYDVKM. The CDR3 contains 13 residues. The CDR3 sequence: CASRGERYYEQYF. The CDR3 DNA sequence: TGTGCCAGCAGGGGAGAACGATACTACGAGCAGTACTTC.

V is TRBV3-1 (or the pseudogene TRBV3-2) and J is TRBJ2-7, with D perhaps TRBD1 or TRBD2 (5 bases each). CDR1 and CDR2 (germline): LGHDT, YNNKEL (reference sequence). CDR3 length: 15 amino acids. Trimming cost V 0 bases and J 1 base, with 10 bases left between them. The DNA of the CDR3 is TGTGCCAGCAGCCAAGAGTGGGACCGGTCCTACGAGCAGTACTTC. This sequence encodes CASSQEWDRSYEQYF.

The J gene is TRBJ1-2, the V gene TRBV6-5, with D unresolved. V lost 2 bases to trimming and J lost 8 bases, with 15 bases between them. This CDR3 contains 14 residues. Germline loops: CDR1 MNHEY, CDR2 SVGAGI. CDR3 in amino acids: CASSYGQADRGYTF. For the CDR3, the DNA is TGTGCCAGCAGTTACGGGCAGGCTGACCGGGGCTACACCTTC.